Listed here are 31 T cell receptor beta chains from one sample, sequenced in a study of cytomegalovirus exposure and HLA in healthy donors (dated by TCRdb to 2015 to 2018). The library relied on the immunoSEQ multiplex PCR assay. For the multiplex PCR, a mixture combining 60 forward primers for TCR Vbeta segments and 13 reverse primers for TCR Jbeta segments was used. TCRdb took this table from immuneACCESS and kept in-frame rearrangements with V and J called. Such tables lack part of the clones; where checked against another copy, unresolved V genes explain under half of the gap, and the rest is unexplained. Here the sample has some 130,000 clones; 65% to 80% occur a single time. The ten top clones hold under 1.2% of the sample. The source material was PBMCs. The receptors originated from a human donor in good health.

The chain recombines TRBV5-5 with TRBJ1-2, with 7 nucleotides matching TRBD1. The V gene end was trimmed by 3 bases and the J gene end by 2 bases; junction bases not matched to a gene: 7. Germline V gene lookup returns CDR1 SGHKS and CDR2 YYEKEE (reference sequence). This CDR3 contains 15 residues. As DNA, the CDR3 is TGTGCCAGCAGCTGGAATCCGGGACAGAACTATGGCTACACCTTC. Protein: CASSWNPGQNYGYTF.

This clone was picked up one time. The CDR3 spells CASSKWAGYDEQFF. CDR3 DNA sequence: TGTGCCAGCAGCAAATGGGCAGGGTACGATGAGCAGTTCTTC. The chain joins TRBV21-1 to TRBJ2-1; the table's TRBD1 call for D was not verified on the DNA. TRBV21-1 is classified as a pseudogene. The CDR3 has 14 amino acids.

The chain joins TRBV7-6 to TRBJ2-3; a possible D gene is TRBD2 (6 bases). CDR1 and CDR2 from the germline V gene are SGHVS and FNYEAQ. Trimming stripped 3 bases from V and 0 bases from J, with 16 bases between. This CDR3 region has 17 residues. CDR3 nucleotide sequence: TGTGCCAGCAGCTTTGGAGAGCGGGCCCCTAGCACAGATACGCAGTATTTT. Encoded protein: CASSFGERAPSTDTQYF.

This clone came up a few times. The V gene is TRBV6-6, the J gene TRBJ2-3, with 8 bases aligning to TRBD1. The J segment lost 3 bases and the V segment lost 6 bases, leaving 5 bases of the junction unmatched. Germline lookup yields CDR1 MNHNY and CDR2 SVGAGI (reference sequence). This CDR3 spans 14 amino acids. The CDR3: CASSDRGETDTQYF. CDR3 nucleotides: TGTGCCAGCAGCGACAGGGGAGAGACAGATACGCAGTATTTT.

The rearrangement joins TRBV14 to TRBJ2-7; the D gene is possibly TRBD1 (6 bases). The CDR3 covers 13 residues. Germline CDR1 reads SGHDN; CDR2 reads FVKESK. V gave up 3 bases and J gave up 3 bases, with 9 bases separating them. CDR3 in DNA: TGTGCCAGCAGCCATACACAGGGCTACGAGCAGTACTTC. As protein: CASSHTQGYEQYF.

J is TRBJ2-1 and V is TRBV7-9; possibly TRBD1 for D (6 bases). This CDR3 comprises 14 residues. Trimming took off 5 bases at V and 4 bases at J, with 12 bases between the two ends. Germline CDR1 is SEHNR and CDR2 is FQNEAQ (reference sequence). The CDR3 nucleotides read TGTGCCAGCAGCGATACAGGGAGTTACAATGAGCAGTTCTTC. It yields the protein CASSDTGSYNEQFF. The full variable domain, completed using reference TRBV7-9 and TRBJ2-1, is DTGVSQNPRHKITKRGQNVTFRCDPISEHNRLYWYRQTLGQGPEFLTYFQNEAQLEKSRLLSDRFSAERPKGSFSTLEIQRTEQGDSAMYLCASSDTGSYNEQFFGPGTRLTVL.

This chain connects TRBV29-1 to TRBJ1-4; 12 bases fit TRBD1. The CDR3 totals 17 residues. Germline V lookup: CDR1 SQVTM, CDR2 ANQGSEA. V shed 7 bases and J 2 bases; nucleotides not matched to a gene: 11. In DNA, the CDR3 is TGCAGCGACCGGGACAGGGGGCCTTTTGGGACTAATGAAAAACTGTTTTTT. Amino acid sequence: CSDRDRGPFGTNEKLFF. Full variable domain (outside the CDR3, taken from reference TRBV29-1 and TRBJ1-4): SAVISQKPSRDICQRGTSLTIQCQVDSQVTMMFWYRQQPGQSLTLIATANQGSEATYESGFVIDKFPISRPNLTFSTLTVSNMSPEDSSIYLCSDRDRGPFGTNEKLFFGSGTQLSVL.

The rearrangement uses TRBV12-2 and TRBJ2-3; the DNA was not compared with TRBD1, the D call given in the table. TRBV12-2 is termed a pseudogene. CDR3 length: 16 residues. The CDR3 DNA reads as TGTGCAAGTCGCTTACCAGGACAGCCCTACACAGATACGCAGTATTTT. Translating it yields CASRLPGQPYTDTQYF.

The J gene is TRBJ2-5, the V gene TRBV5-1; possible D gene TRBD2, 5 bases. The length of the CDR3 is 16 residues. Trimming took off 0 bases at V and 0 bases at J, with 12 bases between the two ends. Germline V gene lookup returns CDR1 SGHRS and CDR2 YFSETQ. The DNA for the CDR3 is TGCGCCAGCAGCTTGGGGGGTAGCGCCAACCAAGAGACCCAGTACTTC. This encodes CASSLGGSANQETQYF.

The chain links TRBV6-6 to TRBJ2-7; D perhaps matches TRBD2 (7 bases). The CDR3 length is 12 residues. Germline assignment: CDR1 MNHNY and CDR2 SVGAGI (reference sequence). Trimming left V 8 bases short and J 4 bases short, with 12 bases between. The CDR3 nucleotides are TGTGCCAGCGGGGGGGGGCAGTACGAGCAGTACTTC. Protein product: CASGGGQYEQYF.

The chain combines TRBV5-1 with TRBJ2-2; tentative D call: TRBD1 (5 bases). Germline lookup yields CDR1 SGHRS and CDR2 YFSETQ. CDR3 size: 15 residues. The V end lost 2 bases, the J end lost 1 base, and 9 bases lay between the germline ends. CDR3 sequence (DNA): TGCGCCAGCAGCTTCCCCCAGGGGAACACCGGGGAGCTGTTTTTT. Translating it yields CASSFPQGNTGELFF.

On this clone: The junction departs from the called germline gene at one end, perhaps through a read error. CDR3 in amino acids: CSSSRQTSGVATGELFF. The CDR3 DNA reads as TGTTCCAGCAGCCGACAAACTAGCGGGGTTGCCACCGGGGAGCTGTTTTTT. The chain joins TRBV7-9 to TRBJ2-2; 10 nucleotides match TRBD2. Per germline, CDR1 SEHNR and CDR2 FQNEAQ (reference sequence). The CDR3 has 17 amino acids. Combining the CDR3 with reference TRBV7-9 and TRBJ2-2 gives the whole variable domain DTGVSQNPRHKITKRGQNVTFRCDPISEHNRLYWYRQTLGQGPEFLTYFQNEAQLEKSRLLSDRFSAERPKGSFSTLEIQRTEQGDSAMYLCSSSRQTSGVATGELFFGEGSRLTVL.

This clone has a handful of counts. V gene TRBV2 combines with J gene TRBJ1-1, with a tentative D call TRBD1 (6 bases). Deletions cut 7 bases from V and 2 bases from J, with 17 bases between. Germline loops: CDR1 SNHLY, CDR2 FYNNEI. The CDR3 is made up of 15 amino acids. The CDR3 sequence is CASNKKTGGNTEAFF. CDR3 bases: TGTGCCAGCAATAAGAAGACAGGAGGAAACACTGAAGCTTTCTTT.

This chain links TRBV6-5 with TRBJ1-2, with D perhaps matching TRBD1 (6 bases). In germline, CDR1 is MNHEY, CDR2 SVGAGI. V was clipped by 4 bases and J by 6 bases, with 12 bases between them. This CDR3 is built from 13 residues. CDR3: CASSFAGDNGYTF. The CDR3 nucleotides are TGTGCCAGCAGTTTCGCAGGGGATAATGGCTACACCTTC.

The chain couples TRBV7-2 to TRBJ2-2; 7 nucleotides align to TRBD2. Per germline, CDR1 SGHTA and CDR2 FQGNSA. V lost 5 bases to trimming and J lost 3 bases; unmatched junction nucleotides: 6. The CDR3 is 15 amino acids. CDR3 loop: CASSPGTTYTGELFF. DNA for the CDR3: TGTGCCAGCAGCCCTGGGACTACCTACACCGGGGAGCTGTTTTTT.

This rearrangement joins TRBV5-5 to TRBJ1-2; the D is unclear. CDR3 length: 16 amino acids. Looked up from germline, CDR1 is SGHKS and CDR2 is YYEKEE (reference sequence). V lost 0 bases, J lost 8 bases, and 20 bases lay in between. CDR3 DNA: TGTGCCAGCAGCTTGGCCGTGGGGAGGGCGCCGAGGGGCTACACCTTC. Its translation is CASSLAVGRAPRGYTF. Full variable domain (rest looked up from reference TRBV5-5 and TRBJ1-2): DAGVTQSPTHLIKTRGQQVTLRCSPISGHKSVSWYQQVLGQGPQFIFQYYEKEERGRGNFPDRFSARQFPNYSSELNVNALLLGDSALYLCASSLAVGRAPRGYTFGSGTRLTVV.

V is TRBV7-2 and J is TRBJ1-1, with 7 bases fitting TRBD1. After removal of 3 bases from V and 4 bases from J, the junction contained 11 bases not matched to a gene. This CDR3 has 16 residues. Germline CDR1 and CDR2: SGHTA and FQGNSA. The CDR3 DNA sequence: TGTGCCAGCAGCTTCCCATGGGACAGTGGTTCCACTGAAGCTTTCTTT. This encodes CASSFPWDSGSTEAFF. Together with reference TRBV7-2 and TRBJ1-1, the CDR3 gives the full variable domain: GAGVSQSPSNKVTEKGKDVELRCDPISGHTALYWYRQSLGQGLEFLIYFQGNSAPDKSGLPSDRFSAERTGGSVSTLTIQRTQQEDSAVYLCASSFPWDSGSTEAFFGQGTRLTVV.

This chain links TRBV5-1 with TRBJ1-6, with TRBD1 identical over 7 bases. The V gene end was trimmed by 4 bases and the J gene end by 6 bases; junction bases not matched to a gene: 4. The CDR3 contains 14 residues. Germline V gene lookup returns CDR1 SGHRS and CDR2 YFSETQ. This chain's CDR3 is CASSPGQINSPLHF. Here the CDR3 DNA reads TGCGCCAGCAGCCCGGGACAGATTAATTCACCCCTCCACTTT.

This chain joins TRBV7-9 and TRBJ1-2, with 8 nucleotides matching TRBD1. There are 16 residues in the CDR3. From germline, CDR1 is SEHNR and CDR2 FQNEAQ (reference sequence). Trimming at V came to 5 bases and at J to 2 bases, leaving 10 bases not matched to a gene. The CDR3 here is CASSTRQGMPNYGYTF. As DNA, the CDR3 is TGTGCCAGCAGCACACGACAGGGGATGCCGAACTATGGCTACACCTTC.

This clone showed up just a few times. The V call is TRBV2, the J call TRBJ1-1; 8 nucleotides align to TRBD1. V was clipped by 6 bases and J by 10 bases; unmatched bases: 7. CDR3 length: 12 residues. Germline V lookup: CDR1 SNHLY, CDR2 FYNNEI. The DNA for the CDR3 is TGTGCCAGCAGGGACAGGGATCGCGTAGCTTTCTTT. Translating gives CASRDRDRVAFF.

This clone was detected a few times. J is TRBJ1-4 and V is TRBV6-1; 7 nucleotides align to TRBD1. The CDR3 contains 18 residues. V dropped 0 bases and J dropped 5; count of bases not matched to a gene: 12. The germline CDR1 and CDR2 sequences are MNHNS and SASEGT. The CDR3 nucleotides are TGTGCCAGCAGTGAAGCGCAATTACACAGGGGCCCCAATGAAAAACTGTTTTTT. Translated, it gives CASSEAQLHRGPNEKLFF.

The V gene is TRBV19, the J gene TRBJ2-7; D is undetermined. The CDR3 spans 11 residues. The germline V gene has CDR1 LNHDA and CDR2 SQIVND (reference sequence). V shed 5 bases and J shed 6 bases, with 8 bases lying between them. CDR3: CASSDYSEQYF. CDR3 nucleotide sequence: TGTGCCAGTAGTGATTACAGCGAGCAGTACTTC.

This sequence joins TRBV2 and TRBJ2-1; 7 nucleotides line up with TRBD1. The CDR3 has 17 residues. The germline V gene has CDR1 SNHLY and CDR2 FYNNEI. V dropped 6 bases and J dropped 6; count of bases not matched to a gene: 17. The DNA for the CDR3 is TGTGCCAGCAGAGAGTTACCGGGACAGATGGTAAGCAATGAGCAGTTCTTC. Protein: CASRELPGQMVSNEQFF.

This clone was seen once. The chain's CDR3 is CASSSPDRGFYEQYF. The CDR3 bases are TGTGCCAGCAGCAGTCCTGACAGGGGTTTCTACGAGCAGTACTTC. The V and J genes are TRBV6-6 and TRBJ2-7; 8 bases map to TRBD1. Germline-derived CDR1 and CDR2 are MNHNY and SVGAGI (reference sequence). The CDR3 totals 15 residues. With 6 bases clipped from V and 3 bases from J, the junction kept 10 bases outside the gene matches.

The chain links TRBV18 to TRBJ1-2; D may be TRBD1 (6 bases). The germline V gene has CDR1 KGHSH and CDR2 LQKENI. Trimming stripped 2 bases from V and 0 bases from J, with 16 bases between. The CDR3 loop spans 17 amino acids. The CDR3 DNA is TGTGCCAGCTCACCAATCCCGGACAGCTTAACTAACTATGGCTACACCTTC. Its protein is CASSPIPDSLTNYGYTF. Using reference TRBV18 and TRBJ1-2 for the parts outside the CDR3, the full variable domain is NAGVMQNPRHLVRRRGQEARLRCSPMKGHSHVYWYRQLPEEGLKFMVYLQKENIIDESGMPKERFSAEFPKEGPSILRIQQVVRGDSAAYFCASSPIPDSLTNYGYTFGSGTRLTVV.

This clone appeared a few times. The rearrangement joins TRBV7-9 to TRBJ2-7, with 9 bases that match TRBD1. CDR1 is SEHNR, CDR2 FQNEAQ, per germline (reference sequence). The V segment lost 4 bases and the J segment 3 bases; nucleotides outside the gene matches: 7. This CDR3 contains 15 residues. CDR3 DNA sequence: TGTGCCAGCAGCTACGACAGGGGGGCCTACTACGAGCAGTACTTC. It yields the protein CASSYDRGAYYEQYF.

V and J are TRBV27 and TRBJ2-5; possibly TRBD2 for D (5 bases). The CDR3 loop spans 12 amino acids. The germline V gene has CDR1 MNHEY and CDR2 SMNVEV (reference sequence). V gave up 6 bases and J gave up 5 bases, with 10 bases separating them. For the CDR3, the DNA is TGTGCCAGCAGGTCTGAGGGCGAGACCCAGTACTTC. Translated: CASRSEGETQYF.

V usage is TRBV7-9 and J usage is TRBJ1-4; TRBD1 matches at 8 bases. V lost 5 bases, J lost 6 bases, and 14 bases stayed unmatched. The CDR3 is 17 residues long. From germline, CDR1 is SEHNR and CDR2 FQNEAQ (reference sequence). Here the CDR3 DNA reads TGTGCCAGCAGCCCGAGGGGTACCGGGACAGGAGATGAAAAACTGTTTTTT. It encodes CASSPRGTGTGDEKLFF.

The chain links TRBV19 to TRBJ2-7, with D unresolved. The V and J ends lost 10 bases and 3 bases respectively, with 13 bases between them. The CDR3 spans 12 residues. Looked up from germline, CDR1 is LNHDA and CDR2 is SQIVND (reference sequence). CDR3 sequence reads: CATQTENYEQYF. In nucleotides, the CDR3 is TGTGCCACCCAGACGGAGAACTACGAGCAGTACTTC.

The CDR3 DNA reads as TGTGCCAGCAGCTCCCGGGGGAGCGGGGGGCCATCCTACAATGAGCAGTTCTTC. This sequence encodes CASSSRGSGGPSYNEQFF. The chain employs TRBV13 and TRBJ2-1; 9 bases map to TRBD2. After removal of 4 bases from V and 1 base from J, the junction contained 11 bases not matched to a gene. CDR3 length equals 18 residues. In germline, CDR1 is PRHDT, CDR2 FYEKMQ (reference sequence).

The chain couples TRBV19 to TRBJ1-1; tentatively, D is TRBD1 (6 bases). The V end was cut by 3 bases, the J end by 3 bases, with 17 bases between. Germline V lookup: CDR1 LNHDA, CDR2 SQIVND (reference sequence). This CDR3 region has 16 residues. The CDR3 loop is CASSIRGGASDTEAFF. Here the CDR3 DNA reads TGTGCCAGTAGTATCCGTGGGGGGGCCTCGGACACTGAAGCTTTCTTT.